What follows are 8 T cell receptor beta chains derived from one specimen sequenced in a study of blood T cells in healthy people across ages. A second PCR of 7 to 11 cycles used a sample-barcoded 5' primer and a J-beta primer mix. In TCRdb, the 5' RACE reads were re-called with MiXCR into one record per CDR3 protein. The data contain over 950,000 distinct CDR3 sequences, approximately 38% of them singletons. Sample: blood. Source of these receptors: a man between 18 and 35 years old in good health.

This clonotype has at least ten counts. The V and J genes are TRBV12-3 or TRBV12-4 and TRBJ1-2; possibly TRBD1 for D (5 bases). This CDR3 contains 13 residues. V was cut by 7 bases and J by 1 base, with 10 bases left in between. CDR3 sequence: CASTGGDNYGYTF. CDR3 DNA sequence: TGTGCCAGCACCGGGGGGGATAACTATGGCTACACCTTC.

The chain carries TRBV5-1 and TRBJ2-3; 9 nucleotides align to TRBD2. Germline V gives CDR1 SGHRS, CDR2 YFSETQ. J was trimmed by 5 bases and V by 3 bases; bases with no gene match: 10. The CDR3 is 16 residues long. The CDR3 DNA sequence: TGCGCCAGCAGCTGGAAGTCTAGCGGGGCGGAAGATACGCAGTATTTT. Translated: CASSWKSSGAEDTQYF.

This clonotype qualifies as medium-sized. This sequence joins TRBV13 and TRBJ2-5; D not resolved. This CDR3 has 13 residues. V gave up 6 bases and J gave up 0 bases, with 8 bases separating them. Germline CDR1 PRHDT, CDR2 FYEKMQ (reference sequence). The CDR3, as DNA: TGTGCCAGCAGTTTCAGGTACCAAGAGACCCAGTACTTC. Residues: CASSFRYQETQYF.

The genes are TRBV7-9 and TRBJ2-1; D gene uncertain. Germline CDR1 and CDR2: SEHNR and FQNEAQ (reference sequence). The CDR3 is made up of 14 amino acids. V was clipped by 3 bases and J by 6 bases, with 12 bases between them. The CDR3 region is CASSFREMANEQFF. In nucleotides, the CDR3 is TGTGCCAGCAGCTTTAGGGAAATGGCCAATGAGCAGTTCTTC.

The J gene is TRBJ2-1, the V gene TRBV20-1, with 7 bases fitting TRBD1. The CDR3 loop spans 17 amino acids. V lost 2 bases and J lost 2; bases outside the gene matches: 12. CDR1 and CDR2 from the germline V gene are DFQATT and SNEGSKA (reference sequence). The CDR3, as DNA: TGCAGTGCTAGACACCTATTCCGGGACAGCACCTACAATGAGCAGTTCTTC. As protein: CSARHLFRDSTYNEQFF.

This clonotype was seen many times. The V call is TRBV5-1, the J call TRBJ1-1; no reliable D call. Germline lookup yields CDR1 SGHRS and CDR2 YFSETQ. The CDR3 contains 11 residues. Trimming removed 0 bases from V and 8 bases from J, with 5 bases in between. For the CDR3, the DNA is TGCGCCAGCAGCTTGGGCCAGGAAGCTTTCTTT. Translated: CASSLGQEAFF.

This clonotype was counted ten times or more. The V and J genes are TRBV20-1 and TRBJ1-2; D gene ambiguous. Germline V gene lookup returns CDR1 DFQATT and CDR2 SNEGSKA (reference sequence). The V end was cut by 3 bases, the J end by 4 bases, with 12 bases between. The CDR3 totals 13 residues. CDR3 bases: TGCAGTGCTAGGGGCCCAGGAGCCTATGGCTACACCTTC. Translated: CSARGPGAYGYTF.

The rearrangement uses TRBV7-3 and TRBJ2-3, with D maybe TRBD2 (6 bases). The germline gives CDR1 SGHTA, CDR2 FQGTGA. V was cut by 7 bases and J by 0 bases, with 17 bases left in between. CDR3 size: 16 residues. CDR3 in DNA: TGTGCCAGCATCCCGTTGGGGGGAGCTAGCACAGATACGCAGTATTTT. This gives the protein CASIPLGGASTDTQYF.